This T cell receptor beta chain was identified in a study of T cell repertoires in cytomegalovirus infection. In the study overall: Based on public TCR beta signatures, there were indications of CMV infection and of a matching HLA type.

The CDR3 covers 15 residues. Trimming took off 8 bases at V and 0 bases at J, with 14 bases between the two ends. Germline loops: CDR1 MNHNS, CDR2 SASEGT. This clonotype was observed a handful of times. Its target is not known. Regarding the study as a whole: Predominance within the ex vivo response was attributable to HLA-C-restricted CMV-specific TCR beta clonotypes. Carriers of CMV and the relevant HLA type were discriminated by public TCR beta frequency.

MiXCR, run by TCRdb on the reads, gives a single entry per CDR3 protein. Of about 450,000 distinct CDR3 sequences in the sample, roughly 31% were seen once. This clonotype was sampled from a human donor in good health (CMV status not recorded). Some clones in this sample may be carry-over from other donors' samples. The sequenced sample consisted of PBMCs. This chain uses TRBV6-1 with TRBJ1-3; D unresolved. The CDR3: CASRVDGFSGNTIYF. The CDR3 coding sequence is TGTGCCAGCCGAGTAGACGGATTCTCTGGAAACACCATATATTTT.